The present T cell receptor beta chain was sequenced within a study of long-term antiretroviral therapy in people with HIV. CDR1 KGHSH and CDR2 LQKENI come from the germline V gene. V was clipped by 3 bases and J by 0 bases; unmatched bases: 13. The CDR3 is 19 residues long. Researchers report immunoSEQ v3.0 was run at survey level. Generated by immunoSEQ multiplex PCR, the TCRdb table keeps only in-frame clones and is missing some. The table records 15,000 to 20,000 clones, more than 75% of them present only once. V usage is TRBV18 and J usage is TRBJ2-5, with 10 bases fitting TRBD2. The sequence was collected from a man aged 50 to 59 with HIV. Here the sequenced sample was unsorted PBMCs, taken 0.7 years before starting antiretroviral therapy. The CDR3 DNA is TGTGCCAGCTCACCCTGGCAGGGCGACGGACTAGCGGACCAAGAGACCCAGTACTTC. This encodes CASSPWQGDGLADQETQYF.